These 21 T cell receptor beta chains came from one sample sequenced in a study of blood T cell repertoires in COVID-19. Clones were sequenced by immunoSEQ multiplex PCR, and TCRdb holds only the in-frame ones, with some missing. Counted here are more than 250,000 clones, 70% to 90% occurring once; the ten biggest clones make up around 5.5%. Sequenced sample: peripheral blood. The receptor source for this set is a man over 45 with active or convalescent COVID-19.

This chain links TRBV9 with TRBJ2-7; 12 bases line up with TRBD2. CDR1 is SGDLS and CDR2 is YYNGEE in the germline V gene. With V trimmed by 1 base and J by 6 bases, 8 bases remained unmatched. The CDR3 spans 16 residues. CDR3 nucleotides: TGTGCCAGCAGCGTATCGACTAGCGGGAGCCCTGGCGAGCAGTACTTC. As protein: CASSVSTSGSPGEQYF.

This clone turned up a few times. CDR3 sequence: CASSLTGTKGDIQYF. The CDR3 nucleotides are TGTGCCAGCAGCCTGACCGGGACAAAAGGGGACATTCAGTACTTC. The V and J genes are TRBV11-2 and TRBJ2-4, with D possibly being TRBD1 (6 bases). The CDR3 is 15 residues long. In germline, CDR1 is SGHAT, CDR2 FQNNGV. Trimming removed 5 bases at V and 8 bases at J, with 19 bases between.

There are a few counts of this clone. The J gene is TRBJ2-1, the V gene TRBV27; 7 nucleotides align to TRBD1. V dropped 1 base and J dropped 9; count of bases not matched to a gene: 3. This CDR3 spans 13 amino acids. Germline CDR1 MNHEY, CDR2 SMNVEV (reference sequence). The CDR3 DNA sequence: TGTGCCAGCAGTTTATTGACAGGGAGTGAGCAGTTCTTC. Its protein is CASSLLTGSEQFF.

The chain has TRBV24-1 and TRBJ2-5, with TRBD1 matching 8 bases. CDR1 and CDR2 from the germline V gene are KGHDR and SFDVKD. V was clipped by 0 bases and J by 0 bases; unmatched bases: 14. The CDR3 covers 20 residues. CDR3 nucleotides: TGTGCCACCAGTGATTTGCTTGCCCAGGGGGCATATCCCCACCAAGAGACCCAGTACTTC. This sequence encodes CATSDLLAQGAYPHQETQYF.

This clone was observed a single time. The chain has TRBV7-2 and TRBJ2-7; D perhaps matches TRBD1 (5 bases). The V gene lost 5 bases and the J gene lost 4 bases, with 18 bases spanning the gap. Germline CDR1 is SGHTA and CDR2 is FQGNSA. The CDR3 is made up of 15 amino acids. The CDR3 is CASSPGRQYAYEQYF. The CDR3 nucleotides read TGTGCCAGCAGCCCAGGGCGGCAGTACGCTTACGAGCAGTACTTC.

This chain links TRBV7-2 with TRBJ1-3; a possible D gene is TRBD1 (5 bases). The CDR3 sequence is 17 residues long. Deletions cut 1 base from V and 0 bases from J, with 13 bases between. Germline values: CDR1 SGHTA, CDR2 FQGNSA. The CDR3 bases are TGTGCCAGCAGCTTAGGAAGGGGCCCCAACTCTGGAAACACCATATATTTT. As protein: CASSLGRGPNSGNTIYF.

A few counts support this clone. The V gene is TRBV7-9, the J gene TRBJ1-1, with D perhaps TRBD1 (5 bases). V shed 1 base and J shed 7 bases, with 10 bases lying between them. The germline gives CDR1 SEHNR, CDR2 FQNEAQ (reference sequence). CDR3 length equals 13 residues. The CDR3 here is CASSLGQGSEAFF. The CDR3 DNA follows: TGTGCCAGCAGCTTAGGGCAGGGAAGTGAAGCTTTCTTT.

The CDR3 loop is CASSVGVGIKGAGELFF. The CDR3 DNA follows: TGTGCCAGCAGCGTAGGGGTAGGGATAAAGGGGGCCGGGGAGCTGTTTTTT. The chain has TRBV9 and TRBJ2-2; weak D call: TRBD1 (6 bases). CDR1 is SGDLS and CDR2 is YYNGEE in the germline V gene. Between the trimmed V and J ends, which lost 0 bases and 6 bases, there was a span of 18 bases. The CDR3 has 17 residues.

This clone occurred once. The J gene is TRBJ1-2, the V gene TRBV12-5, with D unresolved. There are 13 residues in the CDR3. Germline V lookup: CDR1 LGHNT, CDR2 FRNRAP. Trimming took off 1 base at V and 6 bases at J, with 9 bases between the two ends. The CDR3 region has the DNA TGTGCTAGTGGTTTGGGACATCCTGATGGCTACACCTTC. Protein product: CASGLGHPDGYTF.

The CDR3 sequence is CASSPGGTSLDEQFF. As DNA, the CDR3 is TGTGCCAGCAGCCCTGGGGGGACTTCTTTGGATGAGCAGTTCTTC. The V call is TRBV7-9, the J call TRBJ2-1, with a possible D match to TRBD2 (6 bases). Germline V gene sequence: CDR1 SEHNR, CDR2 FQNEAQ (reference sequence). V lost 5 bases, J lost 8 bases, and 19 bases lay in between. The CDR3 runs 15 residues.

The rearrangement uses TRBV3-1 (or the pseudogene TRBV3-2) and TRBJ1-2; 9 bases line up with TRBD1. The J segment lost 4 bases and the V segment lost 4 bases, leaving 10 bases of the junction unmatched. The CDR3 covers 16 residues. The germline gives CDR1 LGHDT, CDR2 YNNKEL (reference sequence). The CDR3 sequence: CASSPVGGDRVYGYTF. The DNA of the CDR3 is TGTGCCAGCAGCCCTGTGGGCGGGGACAGGGTCTATGGCTACACCTTC.

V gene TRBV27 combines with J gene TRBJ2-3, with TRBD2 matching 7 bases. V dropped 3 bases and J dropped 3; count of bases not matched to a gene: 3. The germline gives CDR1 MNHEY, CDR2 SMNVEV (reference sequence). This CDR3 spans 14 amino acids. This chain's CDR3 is CASSFGGITDTQYF. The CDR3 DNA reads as TGTGCCAGCAGTTTCGGGGGGATAACAGATACGCAGTATTTT.

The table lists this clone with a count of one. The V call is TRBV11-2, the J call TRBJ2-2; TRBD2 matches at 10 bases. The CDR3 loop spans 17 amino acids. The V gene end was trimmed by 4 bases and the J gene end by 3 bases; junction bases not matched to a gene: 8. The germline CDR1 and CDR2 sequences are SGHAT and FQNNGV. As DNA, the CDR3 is TGTGCCAGCAGCTCCACTAGCGGGGACCTGTACACCGGGGAGCTGTTTTTT. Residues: CASSSTSGDLYTGELFF.

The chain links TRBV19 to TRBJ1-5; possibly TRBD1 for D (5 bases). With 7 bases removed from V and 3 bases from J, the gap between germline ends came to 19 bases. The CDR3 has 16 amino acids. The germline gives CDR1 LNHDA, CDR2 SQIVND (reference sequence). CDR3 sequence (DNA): TGTGCCAGTACCGCAACGGGGGAGAGGCACAATCAGCCCCAGCATTTT. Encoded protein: CASTATGERHNQPQHF.

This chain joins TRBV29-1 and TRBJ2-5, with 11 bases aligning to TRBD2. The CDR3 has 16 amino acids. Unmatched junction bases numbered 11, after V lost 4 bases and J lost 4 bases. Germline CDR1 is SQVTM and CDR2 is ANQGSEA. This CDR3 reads CSVAGTSGWEGETQYF. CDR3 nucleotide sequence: TGCAGCGTTGCCGGGACTAGCGGCTGGGAGGGAGAGACCCAGTACTTC.

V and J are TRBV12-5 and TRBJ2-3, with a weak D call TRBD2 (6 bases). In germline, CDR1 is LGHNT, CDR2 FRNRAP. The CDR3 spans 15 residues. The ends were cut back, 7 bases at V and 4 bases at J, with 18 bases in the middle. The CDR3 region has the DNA TGTGCTAGTGCCTCCTGGGGGGTTCGGGCAGATACGCAGTATTTT. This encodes CASASWGVRADTQYF.

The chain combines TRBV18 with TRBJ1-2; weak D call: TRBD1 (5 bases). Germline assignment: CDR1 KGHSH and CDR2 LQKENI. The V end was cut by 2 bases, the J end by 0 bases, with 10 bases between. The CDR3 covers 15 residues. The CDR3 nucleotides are TGTGCCAGCTCACCAGGGGCACGGGCTAACTATGGCTACACCTTC. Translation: CASSPGARANYGYTF.

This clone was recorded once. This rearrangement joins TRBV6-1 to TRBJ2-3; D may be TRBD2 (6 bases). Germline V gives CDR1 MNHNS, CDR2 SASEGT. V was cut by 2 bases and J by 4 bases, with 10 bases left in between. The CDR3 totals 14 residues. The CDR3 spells CASSEWRVADTQYF. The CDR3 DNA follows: TGTGCCAGCAGTGAATGGAGGGTGGCAGATACGCAGTATTTT.

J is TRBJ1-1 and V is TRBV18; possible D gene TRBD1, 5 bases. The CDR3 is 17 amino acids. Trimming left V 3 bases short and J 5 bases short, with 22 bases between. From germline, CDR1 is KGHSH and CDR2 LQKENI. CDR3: CASSPPSAQGRGTEAFF. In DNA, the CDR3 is TGTGCCAGCTCACCTCCTAGCGCCCAGGGTAGGGGTACTGAAGCTTTCTTT.

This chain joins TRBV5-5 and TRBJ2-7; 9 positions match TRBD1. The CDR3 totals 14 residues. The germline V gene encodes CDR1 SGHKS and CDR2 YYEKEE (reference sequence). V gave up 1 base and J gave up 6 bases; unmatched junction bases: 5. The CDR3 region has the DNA TGTGCCAGCAGCTTGACCGGGACAGGGAGCGAGCAGTACTTC. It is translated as CASSLTGTGSEQYF. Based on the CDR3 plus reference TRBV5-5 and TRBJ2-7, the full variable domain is DAGVTQSPTHLIKTRGQQVTLRCSPISGHKSVSWYQQVLGQGPQFIFQYYEKEERGRGNFPDRFSARQFPNYSSELNVNALLLGDSALYLCASSLTGTGSEQYFGPGTRLTVT.

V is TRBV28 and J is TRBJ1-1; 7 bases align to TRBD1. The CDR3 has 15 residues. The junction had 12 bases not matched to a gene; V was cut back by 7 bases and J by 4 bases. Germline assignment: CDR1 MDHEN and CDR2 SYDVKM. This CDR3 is CASIPGQGGLTEAFF. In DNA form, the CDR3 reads TGTGCCAGCATACCCGGCCAGGGGGGCCTCACTGAAGCTTTCTTT.